This T cell receptor (beta chain) was sequenced during a study of spatial heterogeneity in lung cancer. Study details: Tumor-region counts of TCR transcripts tracked strongly with a T cell module score from matched bulk RNA-seq.

This clonotype showed up many times. Its antigen remains unidentified. General study findings and limits: How many expanded intratumoral alpha and beta TCRs were present tracked the tumor mutation count, which was a count of nonsynonymous mutations.

Time point: sample taken at primary tumor resection. The ends were cut back, 6 bases at V and 7 bases at J, with 9 bases in the middle. The CDR3 totals 11 residues. TCRdb itself ran the 5' RACE reads through MiXCR, one entry per CDR3 protein. The sample consists of 9,500 to 11,000 distinct CDR3 sequences, approximately 8% of them appearing once. The V call is TRBV12-3 or TRBV12-4, the J call TRBJ1-2; D is possibly TRBD1 (6 bases). Sequenced here: lung tumor tissue, sampled at surgery. This clonotype originated in a female donor with early-stage non-small cell lung cancer. CDR3 loop: CASSLRGGYTF. CDR3 sequence (DNA): TGTGCCAGCAGCCTCAGGGGTGGCTACACCTTC.